One and the same sample provided the 29 T cell receptor beta chains below, sequenced in a study of T-cell memory formation after mild COVID-19. TCRdb reanalysed the 5' RACE reads using MiXCR and keeps one entry per CDR3 protein. The sample comprises roughly 400,000 distinct CDR3 sequences, 20% to 30% of which are singletons, and around 9% rests with the top ten. Source material: PBMCs or a T cell subset sorted from them (not recorded which). The receptors here all came from an adult woman who had mild COVID-19 (a few samples of this study predate the infection). Cell type and time point are not known.

This chain links TRBV20-1 with TRBJ2-1; TRBD2 agrees at 8 bases. The CDR3 is made up of 12 amino acids. CDR1 and CDR2 (germline): DFQATT, SNEGSKA (reference sequence). V trimming: 5 bases; J trimming: 8 bases; junction bases outside the gene matches: 5. The CDR3 here is CSALTSVDEQFF. For the CDR3, the DNA is TGCAGTGCTCTGACTAGCGTAGATGAGCAGTTCTTC.

This clonotype was picked up many times. The gene calls are TRBV10-3 and TRBJ2-7; TRBD2 aligns across 13 bases. The CDR3 is 16 amino acids. The germline gives CDR1 ENHRY, CDR2 SYGVKD. V lost 4 bases and J lost 5; bases outside the gene matches: 8. CDR3: CAISGAGTSGNNEQYF. The CDR3 DNA reads TGTGCCATCAGTGGCGCCGGGACTAGCGGGAACAACGAGCAGTACTTC.

This clonotype turned up a few times. The rearrangement links TRBV9 to TRBJ2-3, with 11 bases identical to TRBD2. The germline gives CDR1 SGDLS, CDR2 YYNGEE. This CDR3 has 19 residues. Trimming removed 4 bases from V and 5 bases from J; junction bases left unmatched: 18. The DNA for the CDR3 is TGTGCCAGCAGCCTAAACCTTAGACGGAGTAGCGGGGGGGTAGATACGCAGTATTTT. This translates into CASSLNLRRSSGGVDTQYF. Full variable domain (missing parts from reference TRBV9 and TRBJ2-3): DSGVTQTPKHLITATGQRVTLRCSPRSGDLSVYWYQQSLDQGLQFLIQYYNGEERAKGNILERFSAQQFPDLHSELNLSSLELGDSALYFCASSLNLRRSSGGVDTQYFGPGTRLTVL.

The chain combines TRBV7-8 with TRBJ2-3, with D perhaps matching TRBD2 (6 bases). CDR1 is SGHVS, CDR2 FQNEAQ, per germline. Trimming removed 8 bases at V and 8 bases at J, with 17 bases between. This CDR3 region has 13 residues. CDR3: CASDIGGAGTQYF. DNA for the CDR3: TGTGCCAGCGACATAGGAGGGGCCGGTACGCAGTATTTT. The whole variable domain, remainder taken from reference TRBV7-8 and TRBJ2-3, is GAGVSQSPRYKVAKRGQDVALRCDPISGHVSLFWYQQALGQGPEFLTYFQNEAQLDKSGLPSDRFFAERPEGSVSTLKIQRTQQEDSAVYLCASDIGGAGTQYFGPGTRLTVL.

The chain recombines TRBV7-3 with TRBJ2-3; 12 bases are a match to TRBD1. The CDR3 is made up of 17 amino acids. V dropped 1 base and J dropped 4; count of bases not matched to a gene: 6. Germline loops: CDR1 SGHTA, CDR2 FQGTGA. DNA of the CDR3: TGTGCCAGCAGCTTAATGGGGACAGGGGGCGGCTCAGATACGCAGTATTTT. Its protein product is CASSLMGTGGGSDTQYF.

This rearrangement joins TRBV7-2 to TRBJ2-5; TRBD2 is a possible D gene (5 bases). The V gene lost 4 bases and the J gene lost 8 bases, with 14 bases spanning the gap. This CDR3 is 13 amino acids long. The germline gives CDR1 SGHTA, CDR2 FQGNSA. The CDR3 DNA reads TGTGCCAGCAGCTCAAACCCTGGGAGAACCCAGTACTTC. This codes for CASSSNPGRTQYF.

This clonotype was counted once. The rearrangement joins TRBV24-1 to TRBJ2-1; 10 bases map to TRBD2. The CDR3 runs 16 residues. The V gene end was trimmed by 3 bases and the J gene end by 6 bases; junction bases not matched to a gene: 7. Germline V gives CDR1 KGHDR, CDR2 SFDVKD. CDR3 protein: CATSDPRAGGGNEQFF. CDR3 coding DNA: TGTGCCACCAGTGATCCCCGAGCGGGAGGGGGCAATGAGCAGTTCTTC.

V and J are TRBV14 and TRBJ2-7; D tentatively reads TRBD1 or TRBD2 (5 bases each). Between the trimmed V and J ends, which lost 3 bases and 8 bases, there was a span of 8 bases. The CDR3 totals 11 residues. Germline CDR1 and CDR2: SGHDN and FVKESK. CDR3 coding DNA: TGTGCCAGCAGCCAGGGGGTGAAGCAGTACTTC. This sequence encodes CASSQGVKQYF.

This clonotype was recorded a few times. This chain uses TRBV6-5 with TRBJ2-1; TRBD1 or TRBD2 may be the D gene (6 bases each). The V end lost 10 bases, the J end lost 6 bases, and 16 bases lay between the germline ends. The germline gives CDR1 MNHEY, CDR2 SVGAGI. The CDR3 is 13 amino acids. In DNA, the CDR3 is TGTGCCACCGGCTTGCCGGGGGCCAATGAGCAGTTCTTC. Protein: CATGLPGANEQFF.

This clonotype was seen a few times. The J gene is TRBJ1-4, the V gene TRBV7-7; no clear D. Trimming cost V 5 bases and J 8 bases, with 21 bases left between them. Germline CDR1 is SSHAT and CDR2 is FNYEAQ (reference sequence). The CDR3 length is 16 residues. In DNA, the CDR3 is TGTGCCAGCAGCCCGTCGGTGGAGACACCACGAGAAAAACTGTTTTTT. It encodes CASSPSVETPREKLFF.

This clonotype was counted between two and nine times. CDR3 coding DNA: TGCAGTGCCATCTCGCGCACTGAAGCTTTCTTT. It translates to CSAISRTEAFF. The genes are TRBV20-1 and TRBJ1-1, with D unresolved. This CDR3 region has 11 residues. Germline values: CDR1 DFQATT, CDR2 SNEGSKA (reference sequence). V gave up 6 bases and J gave up 4 bases, with 9 bases separating them.

V gene TRBV7-6 combines with J gene TRBJ2-7; 9 bases align to TRBD2. The CDR3 covers 15 residues. Germline values: CDR1 SGHVS, CDR2 FNYEAQ. With V trimmed by 5 bases and J by 5 bases, 10 bases remained unmatched. For the CDR3, the DNA is TGTGCCAGCAGCATCGATAGCGGGAGTTTCGACGAGCAGTACTTC. Protein: CASSIDSGSFDEQYF.

The CDR3 bases are TGTGCCAGTAGTATGTCAACAGGGGGTAACTATGGCTACACCTTC. It specifies CASSMSTGGNYGYTF. The chain has TRBV19 and TRBJ1-2, with TRBD1 identical over 8 bases. CDR1 is LNHDA and CDR2 is SQIVND in the germline V gene (reference sequence). This CDR3 contains 15 residues. Trimming removed 3 bases from V and 1 base from J; junction bases left unmatched: 4.

This chain uses TRBV7-9 with TRBJ1-6; 7 nucleotides agree with TRBD1. V shed 3 bases, J shed 10 bases, and the junction held 6 bases outside the gene matches. The germline V gene encodes CDR1 SEHNR and CDR2 FQNEAQ (reference sequence). The CDR3 is 14 amino acids. The CDR3 DNA is TGTGCCAGCAGCTTGGGACAGACCTCCTCACCCCTCCACTTT. Amino acids: CASSLGQTSSPLHF.

This chain connects TRBV6-6 to TRBJ2-2, with TRBD1 matching 9 bases. The CDR3 is made up of 17 amino acids. V dropped 5 bases and J dropped 2; count of bases not matched to a gene: 9. CDR1 is MNHNY and CDR2 is SVGAGI in the germline V gene (reference sequence). CDR3 sequence (DNA): TGTGCCAGCAGTGGCCTGGGACAGGGAGAAAACACCGGGGAGCTGTTTTTT. Amino acid sequence: CASSGLGQGENTGELFF.

This clonotype was picked up a small number of times. The chain employs TRBV5-1 and TRBJ2-3; 7 bases align to TRBD2. Germline CDR1 is SGHRS and CDR2 is YFSETQ. The CDR3 length is 16 residues. J was trimmed by 2 bases and V by 7 bases; bases with no gene match: 13. The CDR3 reads CASQQGASGPTDTQYF. In DNA, the CDR3 is TGCGCCAGCCAACAAGGGGCTAGCGGACCCACAGATACGCAGTATTTT.

Here the CDR3 reads CASSPLSGKHTTYEQYF. Written as DNA, the CDR3 is TGTGCCAGCAGTCCTCTTTCTGGCAAACATACTACCTACGAGCAGTACTTC. This sequence joins TRBV27 and TRBJ2-7; D uncertain. This CDR3 contains 17 residues. Germline CDR1 MNHEY, CDR2 SMNVEV (reference sequence). With 5 bases removed from V and 2 bases from J, the gap between germline ends came to 22 bases.

J is TRBJ1-6 and V is TRBV27; 8 nucleotides match TRBD1. Germline V lookup: CDR1 MNHEY, CDR2 SMNVEV (reference sequence). CDR3 length equals 15 residues. V lost 6 bases and J lost 7; bases outside the gene matches: 8. The DNA of the CDR3 is TGTGCCAGCAGACGTCCGGGACAGGCGAATTCACCCCTCCACTTT. This encodes CASRRPGQANSPLHF.

A few counts support this clonotype. The gene calls are TRBV5-1 and TRBJ2-3, with D perhaps TRBD1 (6 bases). The CDR3 is 14 amino acids. Germline V lookup: CDR1 SGHRS, CDR2 YFSETQ. Trimming cost V 1 base and J 6 bases, with 12 bases left between them. The CDR3, as DNA: TGCGCCAGCAGCTTGTTTACAGGGTCGGATACGCAGTATTTT. Residues: CASSLFTGSDTQYF.

This chain links TRBV30 with TRBJ2-2; 10 bases are shared with TRBD1. Germline trimming cut 5 bases from V and 6 bases from J; bases unmatched to any gene: 9. The CDR3 runs 15 residues. Per germline, CDR1 GTSNPN and CDR2 SVGIG (reference sequence). CDR3 amino acids: CAWEPGQGIAGELFF. The CDR3 DNA is TGTGCCTGGGAACCGGGACAGGGGATCGCCGGGGAGCTGTTTTTT.

V usage is TRBV12-3 or TRBV12-4 and J usage is TRBJ2-5, with D tentatively TRBD1 or TRBD2 (5 bases each). The V and J ends lost 4 bases and 1 base respectively, with 13 bases between them. This CDR3 comprises 15 residues. The chain's CDR3 is CASSWGLEGQETQYF. CDR3 coding DNA: TGTGCCAGCAGTTGGGGGTTAGAGGGCCAAGAGACCCAGTACTTC.

Here the CDR3 DNA reads TGTGCCAGCAGGCCCGGGACTAGCGCCTACGAGCAGTACTTC. Its translation: CASRPGTSAYEQYF. The rearrangement joins TRBV7-9 to TRBJ2-7, with TRBD2 identical over 10 bases. Germline values: CDR1 SEHNR, CDR2 FQNEAQ (reference sequence). The CDR3 is 14 amino acids. The trim removed 6 bases at V and 2 bases at J, leaving 4 bases unmatched.

This chain connects TRBV19 to TRBJ2-3; TRBD2 matches at 7 bases. The CDR3 runs to 16 residues. The junction had 9 bases not matched to a gene; V was cut back by 6 bases and J by 0 bases. Germline V lookup: CDR1 LNHDA, CDR2 SQIVND (reference sequence). The CDR3 is CASSYPSGTSTDTQYF. For the CDR3, the DNA is TGTGCCAGTAGCTACCCTAGCGGAACTAGCACAGATACGCAGTATTTT.

CDR3 sequence (DNA): TGTGCCAGCAGCCAAAGTGGCGTCGTTCTGGGCTACACCTTC. Residues: CASSQSGVVLGYTF. V usage is TRBV4-2 and J usage is TRBJ1-2; D gene unclear. This CDR3 is 14 amino acids long. V was trimmed by 2 bases and J by 8 bases, leaving 15 bases between them. The germline CDR1 and CDR2 sequences are LGHNA and YNFKEQ.

The chain links TRBV11-2 to TRBJ2-3, with D perhaps given as TRBD1 or TRBD2 (6 bases each). The germline V gene encodes CDR1 SGHAT and CDR2 FQNNGV. V dropped 6 bases and J dropped 1 base, with 20 bases sitting between them. The CDR3 runs to 17 residues. As DNA, the CDR3 is TGTGCCAGCAGATCATTTTTCGGGGGCTCGGGCACAGATACGCAGTATTTT. It codes for CASRSFFGGSGTDTQYF.

This clonotype was recorded once. The J gene is TRBJ2-5, the V gene TRBV11-2; D is possibly TRBD1 or TRBD2 (5 bases each). Trimming took 5 bases from V and 5 from J, leaving 15 bases between them. This CDR3 is 14 amino acids long. In germline, CDR1 is SGHAT, CDR2 FQNNGV. CDR3 nucleotide sequence: TGTGCCAGCAGCCGGGGCCTCCTTGGGGAGACCCAGTACTTC. Protein: CASSRGLLGETQYF. Complete variable domain (other parts from reference TRBV11-2 and TRBJ2-5): EAGVAQSPRYKIIEKRQSVAFWCNPISGHATLYWYQQILGQGPKLLIQFQNNGVVDDSQLPKDRFSAERLKGVDSTLKIQPAKLEDSAVYLCASSRGLLGETQYFGPGTRLLVL.

This clonotype was seen ten or more times. V gene TRBV7-3 combines with J gene TRBJ2-1; TRBD2 is a possible D gene (6 bases). Germline CDR1 is SGHTA and CDR2 is FQGTGA. Trimming took off 8 bases at V and 2 bases at J, with 16 bases between the two ends. The length of the CDR3 is 15 residues. The CDR3 coding sequence is TGTGCCAGCCGAGCCCGGGGCGGGACCTACAATGAGCAGTTCTTC. This encodes CASRARGGTYNEQFF.

At least ten counts were recorded for this clonotype. The chain is built from TRBV20-1 and TRBJ1-6, with 9 nucleotides matching TRBD1. With V trimmed by 6 bases and J by 4 bases, 7 bases remained unmatched. Germline-derived CDR1 and CDR2 are DFQATT and SNEGSKA (reference sequence). The CDR3 spans 15 residues. The CDR3 DNA is TGCAGTGCCACAACAGGGGGCATTTATAATTCACCCCTCCACTTT. This codes for CSATTGGIYNSPLHF.

The CDR3 sequence is CASSDRSASISDTQYF. DNA for the CDR3: TGTGCCAGCAGCGACAGGTCGGCTAGCATTTCAGATACGCAGTATTTT. J is TRBJ2-3 and V is TRBV7-9, with D perhaps matching TRBD1 (6 bases). The germline gives CDR1 SEHNR, CDR2 FQNEAQ (reference sequence). The V end lost 5 bases, the J end lost 4 bases, and 19 bases lay between the germline ends. CDR3 length: 16 amino acids.